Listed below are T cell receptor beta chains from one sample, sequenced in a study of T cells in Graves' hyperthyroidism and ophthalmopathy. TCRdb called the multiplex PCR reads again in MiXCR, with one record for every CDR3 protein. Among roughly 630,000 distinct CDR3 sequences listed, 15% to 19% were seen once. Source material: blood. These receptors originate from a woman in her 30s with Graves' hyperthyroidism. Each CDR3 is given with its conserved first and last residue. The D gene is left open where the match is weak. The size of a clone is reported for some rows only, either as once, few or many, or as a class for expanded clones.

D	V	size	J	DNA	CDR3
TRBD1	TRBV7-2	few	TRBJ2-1	TGTGCCAGCAACCACAGGGGGGAGAACTACAATGAGCAGTTCTTC	CASNHRGENYNEQFF
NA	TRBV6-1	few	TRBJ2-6	TGTGCCAGCAGTGCTCTTGGGACGCGAATCTCTGGGGCCAACGTCCTGACTTTC	CASSALGTRISGANVLTF
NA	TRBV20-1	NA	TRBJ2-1	TGCAGTGCTAGAGCTCAAGGAGGCGGCTACAATGAGCAGTTCTTC	CSARAQGGGYNEQFF
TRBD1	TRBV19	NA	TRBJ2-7	TGTGCCAGTAGTATATCCCTGACAGGGTACTACGAGCAGTACTTC	CASSISLTGYYEQYF
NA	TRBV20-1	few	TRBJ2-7	TGCAGTGCAACCCACTCCGGGACCCTTGGCGAGCAGTACTTC	CSATHSGTLGEQYF
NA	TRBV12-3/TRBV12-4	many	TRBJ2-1	TGTGCCAGCAGTCGGGTGGGGACAGCGGGCAATGAGCAGTTCTTC	CASSRVGTAGNEQFF
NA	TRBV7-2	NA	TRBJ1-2	TGTGCCAGCAGCCCGTACAGGGAAGATGGCTACACCTTC	CASSPYREDGYTF
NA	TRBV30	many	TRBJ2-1	TGTGCCTGGGCCAATCGGCAGCAGTTCTTC	CAWANRQQFF
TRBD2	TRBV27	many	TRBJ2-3	TGTGCCAGCAGTTTGCGGGAGATAGATACGCAGTATTTT	CASSLREIDTQYF
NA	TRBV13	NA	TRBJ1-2	TGTGCCAGCAGCTCGGTGACCGGGAGCCCCTATGGCTACACCTTC	CASSSVTGSPYGYTF
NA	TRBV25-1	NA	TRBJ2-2	TGTGCCAGCAGTGAATTCCGGACAGATAAACCGGCGGAGCTGTTTTTT	CASSEFRTDKPAELFF
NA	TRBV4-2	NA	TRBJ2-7	TGTGCCAGCAGCCAAGTCAGGGACTTTTACGAGCAGTACTTC	CASSQVRDFYEQYF
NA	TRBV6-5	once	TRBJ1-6	TGTGCCAGCAGTTACGGGGGGGCTAGTAATTCACCCCTCCACTTT	CASSYGGASNSPLHF
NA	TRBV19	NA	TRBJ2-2	TGTGCCAGTACCCCGCAAAGTCCCCCCGGGGAGCTGTTTTTT	CASTPQSPPGELFF
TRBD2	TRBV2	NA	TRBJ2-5	TGTGCCAGCATAAGGGTAGCGGGAAGCCAAGAGACCCAGTACTTC	CASIRVAGSQETQYF
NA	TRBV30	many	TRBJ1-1	TGTGCCTGGAGTGTACGCGGGGCGAACACTGAAGCTTTCTTT	CAWSVRGANTEAFF
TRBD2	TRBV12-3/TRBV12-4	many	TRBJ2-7	TGTGCCAGCAGTCCCGCTCGACTAGCGGGAGGGCCCCACGAGCAGTACTTC	CASSPARLAGGPHEQYF
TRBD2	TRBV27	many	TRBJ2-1	TGTGCCAGCAGTCCCGGGACTAGCGGGAGGTTTTACAATGAGCAGTTCTTC	CASSPGTSGRFYNEQFF
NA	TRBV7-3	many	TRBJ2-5	TGTGCCAGCAGCTTAACTTCAGGGTTGGGAGAGACCCAGTACTTC	CASSLTSGLGETQYF
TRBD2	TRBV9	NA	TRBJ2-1	TGTGCCAGCACCCATAGCGGGAGGGTCCGCTACAATGAGCAGTTCTTC	CASTHSGRVRYNEQFF
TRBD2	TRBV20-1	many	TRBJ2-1	TGCAGTGCTAGGCCGGGGGGGGGCTACAATGAGCAGTTCTTC	CSARPGGGYNEQFF
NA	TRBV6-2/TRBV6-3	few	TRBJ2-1	TGTGCCAGTCAGTTACTCCATGAGCGGTTCTTC	CASQLLHERFF
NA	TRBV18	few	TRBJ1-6	TGTGCCAGCTCACGACAGTCCGGGCAGCAATCACCCCTCCACTTT	CASSRQSGQQSPLHF
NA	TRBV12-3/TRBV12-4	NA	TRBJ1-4	TGTGCCAGCAGTTTACAACGACTTAATGAAAAACTGTTTTTT	CASSLQRLNEKLFF
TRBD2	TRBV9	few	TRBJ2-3	TGTGCCAGCTCGCCTAGCGGGAGACGAAGCACAGATACGCAGTATTTT	CASSPSGRRSTDTQYF
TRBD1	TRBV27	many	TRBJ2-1	TGTGCCAGCACCCTGACAGGGAGCTCCTACAATGAGCAGTTCTTC	CASTLTGSSYNEQFF
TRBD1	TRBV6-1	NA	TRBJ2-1	TGTGCCAGCAGACACGGAGGACAGGGGAGATTAGACAATGAGCAGTTCTTC	CASRHGGQGRLDNEQFF
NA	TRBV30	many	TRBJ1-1	TGTGCCTGGAGCGAGACTGGGTGGGGCACTGAAGCTTTCTTT	CAWSETGWGTEAFF
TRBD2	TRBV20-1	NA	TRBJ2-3	TGCAGTGCTGGGACTAGCGGGAAAAGCACAGATACGCAGTATTTT	CSAGTSGKSTDTQYF
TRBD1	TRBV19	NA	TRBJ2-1	TGTGCCAGTAGTTTCCCGGACAGGGACCCGTACAATGAGCAGTTCTTC	CASSFPDRDPYNEQFF
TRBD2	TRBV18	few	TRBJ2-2	TGTGCCAGCTCACTCGTGACTAGCGTCACCGGGGAGCTGTTTTTT	CASSLVTSVTGELFF
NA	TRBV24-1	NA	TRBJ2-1	TGTGCCACCAGTGATTATCGGGTCGGCTCCTACAATGAGCAGTTCTTC	CATSDYRVGSYNEQFF
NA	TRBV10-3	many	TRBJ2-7	TGTGCCATCAGTGAGGGGCAGACCTACGAGCAGTACTTC	CAISEGQTYEQYF
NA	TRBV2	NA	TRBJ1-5	TGTGCCAGCAGTGAAAGAGGGAAGTTCGGCAATCAGCCCCAGCATTTT	CASSERGKFGNQPQHF
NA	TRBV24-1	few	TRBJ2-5	TGTGCCACCAGTGATTGGGGGCGCGGGACGGAGACCCAGTACTTC	CATSDWGRGTETQYF
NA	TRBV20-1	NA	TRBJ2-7	TGCAGTGCTAGTCACCACCCCTACGAGCAGTACTTC	CSASHHPYEQYF
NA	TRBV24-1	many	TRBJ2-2	TGTGCCACCAGTCAAACCGGGGAGCTGTTTTTT	CATSQTGELFF
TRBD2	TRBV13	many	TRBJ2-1	TGTGCCAGCAGCTTGGCTAGCGGGGCCTCCTACAATGAGCAGTTCTTC	CASSLASGASYNEQFF
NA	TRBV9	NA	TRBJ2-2	TGTGCCAGCAGCGGAGGCATCGGGAACACCGGGGAGCTGTTTTTT	CASSGGIGNTGELFF
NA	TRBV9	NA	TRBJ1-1	TGTGCCAGCAGCGCGGCCCGGCCGAACACTGAAGCTTTCTTT	CASSAARPNTEAFF
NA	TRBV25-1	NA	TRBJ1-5	TGTGCCAGCAGTGTGGACGGGGGCCACAATCAGCCCCAGCATTTT	CASSVDGGHNQPQHF
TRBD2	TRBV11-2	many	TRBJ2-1	TGTGCCAGCAGCTCTAGCGGGAGAGGGTATAGCTCCTACAATGAGCAGTTCTTC	CASSSSGRGYSSYNEQFF
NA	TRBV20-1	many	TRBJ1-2	TGCAGTACGGACGCCCGAACTAACTATGGCTACACCTTC	CSTDARTNYGYTF
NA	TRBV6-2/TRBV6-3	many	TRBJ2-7	TGTGCCAGCCATGACGGCCCAAACGAGCAGTACTTC	CASHDGPNEQYF
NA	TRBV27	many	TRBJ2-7	TGTGCCAGCAGTTCAACTAACGGGAGAACACAGCAGTACTTC	CASSSTNGRTQQYF
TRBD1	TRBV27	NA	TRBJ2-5	TGTGCCAGCAGTTCGGACAGGGGGCAAGTCGGGTACTTC	CASSSDRGQVGYF
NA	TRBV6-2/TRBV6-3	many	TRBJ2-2	TGTGCCAGCAGACGACGGGACACCGGGGAGCTGTTTTTT	CASRRRDTGELFF
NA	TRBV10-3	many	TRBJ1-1	TGTGCCATCAGTCCGGCGTCGGACACTGAAGCTTTCTTT	CAISPASDTEAFF
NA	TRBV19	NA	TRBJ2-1	TGTGCCAGTAGTCAGGGAACAGCCTACAATGAGCAGTTCTTC	CASSQGTAYNEQFF
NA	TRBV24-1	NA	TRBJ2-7	TGTGCCACCAGTGATTTGCGGAGGGGTAAAGGGCGGGGCCGTACCATCTCCTACGAGCAGTACTTC	CATSDLRRGKGRGRTISYEQYF
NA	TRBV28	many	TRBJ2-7	TGTGCCAGCAGTAAGAGCGTGACCTACGAGCAGTACTTC	CASSKSVTYEQYF